A selection of T cell receptor beta chains follows, all from one sample in a study of T cells in Graves' hyperthyroidism and ophthalmopathy. Using its own MiXCR run on the multiplex PCR reads, TCRdb lists one record per CDR3 protein. Among about 350,000 distinct CDR3 sequences, about 16% were seen once, and the ten largest hold about 20%. Source material: blood. The receptors shown here come from a woman aged 60-75 years with Graves' ophthalmopathy. CDR3s include the opening cysteine and the closing phenylalanine or tryptophan. For some rows the clone size is stated as once, few or many, or as a class when expanded; others skip it.

TRBV9,TRBJ2-1,.,16,CASSRYRQSSYNEQFF
TRBV28,TRBJ2-4,many,19,CASSSRTGGGKGAKNIQYF
TRBV2,TRBJ1-5,.,14,CASSERGVGQPQHF
TRBV5-1,TRBJ2-2,.,17,CASSGGLGRAGTGELFF
TRBV6-1,TRBJ1-1,few,17,CASSEELQAFLGTEAFF
TRBV7-2,TRBJ1-5,few,13,CASSSLSGEPQHF
TRBV12-3/TRBV12-4,TRBJ1-1,many,13,CASSSPLTPEAFF
TRBV6-5,TRBJ1-3,many,17,CASSYGLAGESGNTIYF
TRBV28,TRBJ2-7,many,15,CASSTRTGGRYEQYF
TRBV3-1,TRBJ2-1,many,11,CAGGAGDEQFF
TRBV3-1,TRBJ2-7,many,16,CASSQATTSGSNEQYF
TRBV7-8,TRBJ2-2,.,17,CASSLAGGGTGAGELFF
TRBV6-1,TRBJ2-2,few,14,CASSEADLAGELFF
TRBV27,TRBJ2-7,many,14,CASKREGLGYEQYF
TRBV19,TRBJ1-2,.,11,CASSIGRSYTF
TRBV6-1,TRBJ2-7,many,13,CASNLDRGYEQYF
TRBV5-1,TRBJ2-7,.,14,CASSLGDLSYEQYF
TRBV3-1,TRBJ2-1,few,12,CASSQASKEQFF
TRBV5-1,TRBJ2-3,many,16,CASSLQPGHPTDTQYF
TRBV2,TRBJ2-2,.,14,CAGKGRVSTGELFF
TRBV30,TRBJ1-1,many,13,CAWTGQLNTEAFF
TRBV5-1,TRBJ2-2,.,19,CASSHGRTSGRQLGGELFF
TRBV6-6,TRBJ1-6,.,14,CASSYSKGDSPLHF
TRBV5-1,TRBJ2-1,many,15,CASSLLQGRNNEQFF
TRBV7-2,TRBJ1-5,many,15,CASSPRGGENQPQHF
TRBV29-1,TRBJ2-7,few,14,CSASFYRGTNEQYF
TRBV6-1,TRBJ1-2,.,12,CASSQQNYGYTF
TRBV6-1,TRBJ1-6,few,14,CASSTRAPSSPLHF
TRBV30,TRBJ1-1,many,12,CAGGRANTEAFF
TRBV9,TRBJ1-5,.,14,CASSVGTGRQPQHF
TRBV20-1,TRBJ2-2,few,20,CSARYQGVAGGPTNTGELFF
TRBV13,TRBJ2-2,few,18,CASSLGERSYANTGELFF
TRBV20-1,TRBJ1-1,.,11,CSARQNTEAFF
TRBV20-1,TRBJ2-1,.,14,CSADRRRESDEQFF
TRBV10-3,TRBJ2-1,.,11,CAISASDEQFF
TRBV6-2/TRBV6-3,TRBJ2-3,.,14,CASSYSRTPDTQYF
TRBV3-1,TRBJ2-7,.,12,CASRQGFYEQYF
TRBV4-1,TRBJ2-7,.,16,CASSQGLAGGIDEQYF
TRBV12-3/TRBV12-4,TRBJ2-2,many,16,CASSLGGRAHTGELFF
TRBV7-2,TRBJ2-7,many,15,CASSNLAGSRYEQYF
TRBV7-9,TRBJ1-4,few,16,CASSLVMGGSGEKLFF
TRBV5-1,TRBJ2-7,many,14,CASSLGAGAYEQYF
TRBV9,TRBJ2-7,.,14,CASSVGGGWNEQYF
TRBV24-1,TRBJ2-7,many,14,CATSDSTGGYEQYF
TRBV28,TRBJ1-1,.,12,CASSTGEPRAFF
TRBV5-5,TRBJ2-7,.,16,CASSQVGLAGAYEQYF
TRBV12-3/TRBV12-4,TRBJ2-5,.,15,CASSPLRTAGETQYF
TRBV28,TRBJ2-3,.,14,CASSGAGGLDTQYF
TRBV12-3/TRBV12-4,TRBJ1-1,many,12,CASSNTGTEAFF
TRBV19,TRBJ2-1,.,13,CASSTPGRGEQFF
TRBV20-1,TRBJ1-5,.,13,CSAVTGINQPQHF
TRBV20-1,TRBJ2-7,many,15,CSARDHRDRTYEQYF